This T cell receptor beta chain was observed in a study of siplizumab effects on memory and regulatory T cells (dated by TCRdb to about 2019). Broadly, across the study: The effect of the anti-CD2 antibody siplizumab on alloreactive T-cell subsets was examined in allogeneic mixed lymphocyte reactions constructed from human PBMCs.

This clone was recorded only once. No antigen is known for it. Base-call qualities are not available, and no considerably larger clone is one nucleotide away. Library method: the immunoSEQ multiplex PCR assay. The deep sequencing platform assayed about 10^5 TCR templates per sample. Genomic DNA extracted from sorted T cells was the material used for TCRbeta CDR3 sequencing. As for the original processing: The R programming language was used for clonal analysis of the TCRbeta CDR3 data. Alloreactive CD4+ and CD8+ clones were identified by comparing unstimulated samples to CFSE-low samples taken after the reaction. Regulatory or non-regulatory origin was assigned to alloreactive CD4+ clones by matching of sequences to sorted unstimulated Treg and non-Treg repertoires. This is the immuneACCESS table as TCRdb keeps it, with only in-frame sequences that have V and J called. A part of the clones is gone; compared with another copy, unresolved V genes explain less than half, and the rest is unexplained. The DNA was the basis for D and trimming; V, J and clone size are from that table. The sample table records about 50,000 clones; approximately 84% of these occur just once. The ten largest clones represent roughly 0.37% of the sample.

In addition, sequencing in three donor pairs included unstimulated CD8+ effector memory subsets alongside CD4+ naive, CD8+ naive, CD8+ TEMRA and CD4+ memory subsets. Sorted unstimulated T cells, along with proliferating T cells recovered from mixed lymphocyte reactions, underwent TCRbeta CDR3 sequencing. Fresh whole blood from around 11 HLA-typed healthy donors was used to isolate PBMCs. Points the paper makes about the study in general: Greater diversity appeared to be present in unstimulated naive T cells than in memory T cells, and a substantial contribution to the alloresponse seemed to be made by naive cells. The cumulative frequency of alloreactive sequences traceable to unstimulated CD4+ memory T cells was significantly reduced by siplizumab. Of the alloreactive CD4+ clones that could be mapped, the Treg-derived share averaged about 70% with siplizumab compared with 25% to 30% in control reactions. A naive or memory phenotype could not be assigned to roughly 80-95% of proliferating CD4+ or CD8+ clones. Whether proliferating Tregs from siplizumab cultures actually had suppressive function was not functionally confirmed. Because sequences below about 10^-5 frequency were poorly captured, only a minor fraction of alloreactive clones could be mapped to unstimulated subsets.

The TCR originated in a human donor in good health. Material for sequencing was naive CD8+ T cells sorted from blood. The cell subset or site label here, explained by the study, means: unstimulated naive T cells.

CDR3 reads: CASSPLGGVFYEQYF. The nucleotide sequence is TGTGCCAGCAGCCCCCTGGGGGGGGTCTTCTACGAGCAGTACTTC. The rearranged chain carries TRBV5-4 and TRBJ2-7; the junction holds 7 bases that match TRBD2. Trimmed from V: 4 bases; trimmed from J: 3 bases; junction bases lacking a gene match: 10. The CDR3 goes from the cysteine to the phenylalanine over 15 residues. The read is trimmed to its CDR3 DNA, 45 bases read in frame from base 1. The CDR1 and CDR2 encoded by the germline V gene (reference sequence) are SGHNT and YYREEE.